Sequencing of this T cell receptor (beta chain) was carried out in a study of T cell responses to AZD1222 COVID-19 vaccine. The repertoire was sequenced with immunoSEQ multiplex PCR; TCRdb's copy has only in-frame clones and lacks some. Here the sample spans some 79,000 clones, around 81% being singletons. V lost 4 bases and J lost 6; bases outside the gene matches: 9. Germline values: CDR1 SGDLS, CDR2 YYNGEE. The CDR3 totals 16 residues. This receptor was obtained from an adult who received the AZD1222 COVID-19 vaccine. This material consisted of peripheral blood, taken 28 days after the second AZD1222 dose. V gene TRBV9 combines with J gene TRBJ2-1, with 11 bases matching TRBD2. CDR3 loop: CASSPRLAGSVNEQFF. CDR3 nucleotide sequence: TGTGCCAGCAGCCCACGACTAGCGGGGTCGGTCAATGAGCAGTTCTTC.